The rows below give T cell receptor beta chains drawn from one sample of a study of blood T cell repertoires in COVID-19. Assay: immunoSEQ multiplex PCR; the TCRdb copy retains only in-frame clones and omits some. The top ten hold 0.95% to 1.5% of the sample, which has roughly 250,000 clones, 88% seen once. The sequenced sample was PBMCs or T cells enriched from blood (not recorded which). The receptors here all came from a woman in her forties with acute COVID-19. Each CDR3 is given with its conserved first and last residue. The D gene is left open where the match is weak. The size of a clone is reported for some rows only, either as once, few or many, or as a class for expanded clones.

TRBJ1-2,NA,NA,TRBV3-1/TRBV3-2,CASSQETRERAANYGYTF,TGTGCCAGCAGCCAAGAAACAAGGGAGAGGGCAGCTAACTATGGCTACACCTTC
TRBJ1-4,NA,NA,TRBV19,CASSRTPDDLEKLFF,TGTGCCAGTAGTAGGACACCCGATGATCTTGAAAAACTGTTTTTT
TRBJ1-1,NA,NA,TRBV28,CASSLFPGMNTEAFF,TGTGCCAGCAGTTTATTTCCAGGGATGAACACTGAAGCTTTCTTT
TRBJ1-3,NA,NA,TRBV25-1,CASRTDSGNTIYF,TGTGCCAGCCGGACAGACTCTGGAAACACCATATATTTT
TRBJ1-3,once,NA,TRBV2,CAINDRDGNTIYF,TGTGCCATCAACGACAGAGATGGAAACACCATATATTTT
TRBJ1-2,NA,NA,TRBV7-8,CASILGPSAGLFYGYTF,TGTGCCAGCATCCTAGGACCGTCGGCGGGGCTCTTCTATGGCTACACCTTC
TRBJ2-5,NA,NA,TRBV7-7,CASSLGLTGSIVETQYF,TGTGCTAGCAGCTTAGGCCTGACCGGGTCAATCGTGGAGACCCAGTACTTC
TRBJ1-1,few,NA,TRBV12-3/TRBV12-4,CASRTQDRKEAFF,TGTGCCAGCAGAACTCAGGACAGAAAAGAAGCTTTCTTT
TRBJ1-2,NA,NA,TRBV6-5,CASSYQVGEYGYTF,TGTGCCAGCAGTTACCAGGTTGGGGAGTATGGCTACACCTTC
TRBJ1-2,NA,TRBD1,TRBV5-1,CASSEMGQADGYTF,TGCGCCAGCAGTGAAATGGGACAGGCGGATGGCTACACCTTC
TRBJ2-2,NA,TRBD1,TRBV9,CASSVSSGTGNTGELFF,TGTGCCAGCAGCGTATCCTCCGGGACAGGAAACACCGGGGAGCTGTTTTTT
TRBJ1-2,few,NA,TRBV30,CAWTPPPGDGFYGYTF,TGTGCCTGGACCCCTCCCCCGGGAGACGGTTTTTATGGCTACACCTTC
TRBJ1-2,once,NA,TRBV6-6,CASSRDSSNYGYTF,TGTGCCAGCAGTCGTGACAGCTCTAACTATGGCTACACCTTC
TRBJ2-1,NA,TRBD2,TRBV6-5,CASSYGGSAYNEQFF,TGTGCCAGCAGTTACGGCGGGAGCGCCTACAATGAGCAGTTCTTC
TRBJ2-1,once,NA,TRBV29-1,CSVVGSSASSYNEQFF,TGCAGCGTCGTGGGGTCTAGCGCCAGCTCCTACAATGAGCAGTTCTTC
TRBJ2-1,NA,TRBD1,TRBV9,CASSVGTGEQFF,TGTGCCAGCAGCGTAGGGACAGGCGAGCAGTTCTTC
TRBJ2-6,NA,NA,TRBV15,CATSRARSGANVLTF,TGTGCCACCAGCAGAGCCCGTTCTGGGGCCAACGTCCTGACTTTC
TRBJ1-3,NA,TRBD1,TRBV18,CASSPQGAISGNTIYF,TGTGCCAGCTCGCCACAGGGGGCCATCTCTGGAAACACCATATATTTT
TRBJ1-5,NA,NA,TRBV29-1,CSVAGDVNQPQHF,TGCAGCGTTGCAGGGGATGTCAATCAGCCCCAGCATTTT
TRBJ1-1,NA,TRBD1,TRBV5-4,CASSPDRGSLIQAFF,TGTGCCAGCAGCCCCGACAGGGGAAGTCTAATACAAGCTTTCTTT
TRBJ1-5,NA,NA,TRBV19,CASSMGGLSQPQHF,TGTGCCAGTAGTATGGGGGGTCTGTCCCAGCCCCAGCATTTT
TRBJ1-6,NA,NA,TRBV19,CASSIRVSSYNSPLHF,TGTGCCAGTAGTATACGTGTGAGCTCCTATAATTCACCCCTCCACTTT
TRBJ1-2,NA,TRBD1,TRBV7-9,CASSSRDRDRLYGYTF,TGTGCCAGCAGCTCCCGGGACAGGGACCGACTTTATGGCTACACCTTC
TRBJ2-5,NA,TRBD2,TRBV5-4,CASSLDASGRAGETQYF,TGTGCCAGCAGCTTGGATGCTAGCGGGAGGGCCGGGGAGACCCAGTACTTC
TRBJ2-1,NA,NA,TRBV18,CASSPISGSYNEQFF,TGTGCCAGCTCACCTATTTCCGGGAGTTACAATGAGCAGTTCTTC
TRBJ1-3,NA,NA,TRBV28,CASSWREGNTIYF,TGTGCCAGCAGTTGGAGGGAGGGAAACACCATATATTTT
TRBJ1-2,NA,NA,TRBV10-3,CAISDLVRQVGGGYTF,TGTGCCATCAGTGACCTAGTGAGACAGGTCGGCGGGGGCTACACCTTC
TRBJ1-2,NA,NA,TRBV25-1,CASSNGQRLTF,TGTGCCAGCAGTAACGGACAGAGACTTACCTTC
TRBJ2-1,NA,TRBD1,TRBV24-1,CATSDMTGFERNEQFF,TGTGCCACCAGTGATATGACAGGGTTCGAGAGGAATGAGCAGTTCTTC
TRBJ2-7,NA,TRBD2,TRBV27,CASSLASGPGEQYF,TGTGCCAGCAGTTTGGCTAGCGGGCCGGGCGAGCAGTACTTC
TRBJ1-1,few,NA,TRBV11-3,CASSFGPPGTEAFF,TGTGCCAGCAGCTTTGGGCCCCCGGGGACTGAAGCTTTCTTT
TRBJ2-5,once,TRBD2,TRBV27,CASSSLGAGEETQYF,TGTGCCAGCAGTTCCCTGGGAGCGGGAGAGGAGACCCAGTACTTC
TRBJ1-2,few,NA,TRBV3-1/TRBV3-2,CASSAAGIDGYTF,TGTGCCAGCAGCGCAGCGGGGATCGATGGCTACACCTTC
TRBJ2-1,NA,NA,TRBV6-2/TRBV6-3,CASSWRGTGGEQFF,TGTGCCAGCAGTTGGCGCGGGACGGGTGGTGAGCAGTTCTTC
TRBJ2-1,NA,TRBD2,TRBV7-9,CASTPSGSYNEQFF,TGTGCCAGCACCCCTAGCGGCTCCTACAATGAGCAGTTCTTC
TRBJ1-1,NA,TRBD1,TRBV5-4,CASSHAGTGSYTEAFF,TGTGCCAGCAGCCATGCAGGGACAGGGTCGTACACTGAAGCTTTCTTT
TRBJ1-2,NA,NA,TRBV12-3/TRBV12-4,CASSSGGAHGYTF,TGTGCCAGCAGCTCCGGGGGGGCCCATGGCTACACCTTC
TRBJ2-3,NA,NA,TRBV27,CASRWNRGDTQYF,TGTGCCAGCAGATGGAATAGGGGCGATACGCAGTATTTT
TRBJ1-4,NA,TRBD1,TRBV27,CASSQPGQGHEKLFF,TGTGCCAGCAGTCAACCGGGACAGGGCCATGAAAAACTGTTTTTT
TRBJ1-1,NA,NA,TRBV5-1,CASSLGEADTEAFF,TGCGCCAGCAGCTTGGGGGAGGCGGACACTGAAGCTTTCTTT
TRBJ1-5,NA,NA,TRBV19,CASSERDQPQHF,TGTGCCAGTAGTGAGAGGGATCAGCCCCAGCATTTT
TRBJ2-1,NA,TRBD2,TRBV7-7,CASSPTSGRFGEQFF,TGTGCTAGCAGCCCAACTAGCGGGAGGTTCGGTGAGCAGTTCTTC
TRBJ2-7,NA,TRBD2,TRBV9,CASSVGEGGPRREQYF,TGTGCCAGCAGCGTAGGTGAGGGAGGGCCAAGACGCGAGCAGTACTTC
TRBJ2-5,NA,TRBD2,TRBV6-1,CASSEGWLAGVSGETQYF,TGTGCCAGCAGTGAAGGGTGGCTAGCGGGAGTAAGTGGCGAGACCCAGTACTTC